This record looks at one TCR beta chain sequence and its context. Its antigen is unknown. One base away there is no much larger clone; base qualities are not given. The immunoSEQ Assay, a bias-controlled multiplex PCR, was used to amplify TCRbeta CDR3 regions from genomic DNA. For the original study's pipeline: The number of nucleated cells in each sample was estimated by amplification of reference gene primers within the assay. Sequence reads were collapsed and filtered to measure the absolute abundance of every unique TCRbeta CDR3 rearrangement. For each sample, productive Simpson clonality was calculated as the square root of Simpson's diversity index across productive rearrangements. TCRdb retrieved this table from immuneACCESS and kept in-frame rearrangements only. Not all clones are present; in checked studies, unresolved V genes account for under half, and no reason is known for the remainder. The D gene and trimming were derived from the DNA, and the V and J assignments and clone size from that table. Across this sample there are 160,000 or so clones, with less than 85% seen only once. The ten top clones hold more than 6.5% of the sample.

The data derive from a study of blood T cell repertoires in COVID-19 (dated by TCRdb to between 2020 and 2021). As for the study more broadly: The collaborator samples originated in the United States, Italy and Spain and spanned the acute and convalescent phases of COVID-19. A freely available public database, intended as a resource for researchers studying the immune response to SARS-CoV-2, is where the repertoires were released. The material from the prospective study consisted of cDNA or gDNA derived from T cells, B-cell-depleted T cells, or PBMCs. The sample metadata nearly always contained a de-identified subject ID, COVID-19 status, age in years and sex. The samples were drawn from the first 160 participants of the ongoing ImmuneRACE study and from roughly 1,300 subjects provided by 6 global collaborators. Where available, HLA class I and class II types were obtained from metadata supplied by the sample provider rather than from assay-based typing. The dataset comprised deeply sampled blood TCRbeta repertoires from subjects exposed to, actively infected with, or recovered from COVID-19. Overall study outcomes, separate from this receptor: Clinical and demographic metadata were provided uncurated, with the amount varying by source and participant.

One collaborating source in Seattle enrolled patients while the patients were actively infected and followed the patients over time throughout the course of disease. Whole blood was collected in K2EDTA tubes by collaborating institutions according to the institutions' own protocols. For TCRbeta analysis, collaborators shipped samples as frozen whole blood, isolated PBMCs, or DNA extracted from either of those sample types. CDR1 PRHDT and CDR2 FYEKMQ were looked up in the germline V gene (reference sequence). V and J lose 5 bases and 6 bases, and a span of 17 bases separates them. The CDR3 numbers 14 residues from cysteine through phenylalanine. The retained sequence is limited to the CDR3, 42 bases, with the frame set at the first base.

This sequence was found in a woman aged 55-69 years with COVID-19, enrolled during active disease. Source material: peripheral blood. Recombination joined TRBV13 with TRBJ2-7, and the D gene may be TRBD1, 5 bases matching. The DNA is TGTGCCAGCAGCACCAGACAGATCCTTTCCGAGCAGTACTTC. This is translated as CASSTRQILSEQYF.